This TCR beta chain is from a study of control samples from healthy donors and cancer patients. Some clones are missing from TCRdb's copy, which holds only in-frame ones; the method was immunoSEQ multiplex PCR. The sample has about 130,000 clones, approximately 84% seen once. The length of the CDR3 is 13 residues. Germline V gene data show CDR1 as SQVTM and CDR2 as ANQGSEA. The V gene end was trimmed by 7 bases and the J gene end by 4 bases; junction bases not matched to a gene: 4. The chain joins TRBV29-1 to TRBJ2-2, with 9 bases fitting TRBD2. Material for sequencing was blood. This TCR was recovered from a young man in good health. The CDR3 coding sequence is TGCAGCGGTAGCGGGGGAGGCACCGGGGAGCTGTTTTTT. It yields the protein CSGSGGGTGELFF.